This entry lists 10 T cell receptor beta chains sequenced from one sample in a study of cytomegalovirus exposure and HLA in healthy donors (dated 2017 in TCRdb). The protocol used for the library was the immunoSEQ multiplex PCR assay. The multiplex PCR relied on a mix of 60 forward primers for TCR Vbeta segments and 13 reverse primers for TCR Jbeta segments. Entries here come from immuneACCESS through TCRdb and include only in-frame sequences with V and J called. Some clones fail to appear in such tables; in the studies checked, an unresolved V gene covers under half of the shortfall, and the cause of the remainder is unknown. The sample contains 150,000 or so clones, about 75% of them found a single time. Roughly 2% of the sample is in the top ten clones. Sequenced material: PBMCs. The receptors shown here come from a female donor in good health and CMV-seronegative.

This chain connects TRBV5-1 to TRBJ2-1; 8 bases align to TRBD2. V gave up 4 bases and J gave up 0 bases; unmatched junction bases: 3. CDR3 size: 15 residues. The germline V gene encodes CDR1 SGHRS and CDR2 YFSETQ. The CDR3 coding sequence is TGCGCCAGCAGCCGGGGGACTAGCTCCTACAATGAGCAGTTCTTC. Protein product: CASSRGTSSYNEQFF.

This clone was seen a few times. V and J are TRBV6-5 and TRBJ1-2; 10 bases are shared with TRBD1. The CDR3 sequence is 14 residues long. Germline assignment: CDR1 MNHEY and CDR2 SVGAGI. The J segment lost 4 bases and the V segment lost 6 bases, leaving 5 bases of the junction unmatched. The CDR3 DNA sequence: TGTGCCAGCAGGAGGGACAGGGGTAGCTATGGCTACACCTTC. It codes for CASRRDRGSYGYTF.

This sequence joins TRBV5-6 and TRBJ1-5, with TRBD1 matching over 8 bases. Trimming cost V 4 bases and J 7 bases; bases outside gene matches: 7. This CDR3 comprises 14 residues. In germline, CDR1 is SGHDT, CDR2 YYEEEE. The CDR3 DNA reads TGTGCCAGCAGCCCGCGGGCAGGGGGCCAGCCCCAGCATTTT. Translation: CASSPRAGGQPQHF.

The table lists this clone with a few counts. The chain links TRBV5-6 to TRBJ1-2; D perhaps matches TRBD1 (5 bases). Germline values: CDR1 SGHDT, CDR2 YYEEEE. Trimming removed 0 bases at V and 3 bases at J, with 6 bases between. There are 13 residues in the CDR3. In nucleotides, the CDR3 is TGTGCCAGCAGCTTGGACAGGTACTATGGCTACACCTTC. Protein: CASSLDRYYGYTF.

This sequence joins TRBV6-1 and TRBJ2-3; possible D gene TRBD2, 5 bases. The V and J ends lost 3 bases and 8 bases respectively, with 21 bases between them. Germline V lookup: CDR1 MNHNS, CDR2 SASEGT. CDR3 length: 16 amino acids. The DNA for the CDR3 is TGTGCCAGCAGTGATGGGGTCGATGCCGTCCGGGGTACGCAGTATTTT. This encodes CASSDGVDAVRGTQYF.

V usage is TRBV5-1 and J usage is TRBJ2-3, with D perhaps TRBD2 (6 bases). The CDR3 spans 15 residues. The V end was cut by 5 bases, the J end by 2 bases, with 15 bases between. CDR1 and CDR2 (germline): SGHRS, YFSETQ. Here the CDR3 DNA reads TGCGCCAGCAGGGGGCGAGGAGGGTCCACAGATACGCAGTATTTT. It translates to CASRGRGGSTDTQYF.

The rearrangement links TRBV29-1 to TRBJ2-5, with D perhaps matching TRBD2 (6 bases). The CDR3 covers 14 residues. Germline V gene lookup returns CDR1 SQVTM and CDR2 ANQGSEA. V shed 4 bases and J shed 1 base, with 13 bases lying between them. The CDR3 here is CSVVGSSGQETQYF. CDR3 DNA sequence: TGCAGCGTTGTCGGTAGTAGCGGCCAAGAGACCCAGTACTTC.

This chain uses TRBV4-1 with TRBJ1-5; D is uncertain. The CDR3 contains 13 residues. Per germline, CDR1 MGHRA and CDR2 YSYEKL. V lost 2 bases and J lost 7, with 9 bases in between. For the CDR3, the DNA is TGCGCCAGCAGCCAATCCGGGAAGCAGCCCCAGCATTTT. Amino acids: CASSQSGKQPQHF.

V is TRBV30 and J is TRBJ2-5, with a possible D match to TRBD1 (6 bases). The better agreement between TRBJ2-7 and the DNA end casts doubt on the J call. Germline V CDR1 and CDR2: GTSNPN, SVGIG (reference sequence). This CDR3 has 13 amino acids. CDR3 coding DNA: TGTGCCTGGAATGCCGGGACAACTCTCGAGCAGTACTTC. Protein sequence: CAWNAGTTLEQYF.

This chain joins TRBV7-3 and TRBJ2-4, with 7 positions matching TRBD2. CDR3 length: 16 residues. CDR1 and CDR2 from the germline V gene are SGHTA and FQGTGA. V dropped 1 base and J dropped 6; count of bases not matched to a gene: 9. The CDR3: CASSLSGGNPGNIQYF. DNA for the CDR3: TGTGCCAGCAGCTTAAGCGGGGGAAACCCGGGAAACATTCAGTACTTC.